This T cell receptor beta chain was captured in a study of identical twins. This clonotype was detected a few times. TCRdb analysed the 5' RACE reads with MiXCR anew, one entry per CDR3 protein. The profile shows more than 650,000 distinct CDR3 sequences, roughly 6% of them singletons. Only healthy Caucasians were included as donors. The specimen was naive T cells sorted from blood. The source is a man younger than 35 in good health.

This chain's CDR3 is CASSYQVVETQYF. The CDR3 DNA reads as TGTGCCAGCAGTTACCAGGTCGTAGAGACCCAGTACTTC. The rearrangement uses TRBV6-2 or TRBV6-3 and TRBJ2-5; D gene uncertain. CDR3 length: 13 residues. V lost 2 bases and J 4 bases, leaving 8 bases between the germline ends. Germline assignment: CDR1 MNHEY and CDR2 SVGEGT.